These 23 T cell receptor beta chains were sequenced from one sample in a study of OX40 agonist ivuxolimab in advanced cancers. The method was immunoSEQ multiplex PCR; TCRdb's version includes in-frame clones alone and lacks a portion of them. Among about 58,000 clones listed, roughly four fifths were seen once. The sequencing used CD4+ or CD8+ T cells sorted from blood, collected in a trial of the OX40 agonist ivuxolimab. All receptors come from an adult with an advanced solid tumor such as melanoma, head and neck, liver or kidney cancer.

This clone was recorded once. The rearrangement joins TRBV9 to TRBJ1-4; D remains ambiguous. CDR3 length equals 16 residues. V lost 0 bases, J lost 0 bases, and 9 bases lay in between. Germline CDR1 is SGDLS and CDR2 is YYNGEE. The CDR3 nucleotides read TGTGCCAGCAGCGTAGGCACAGCCTCAACTAATGAAAAACTGTTTTTT. Its translation is CASSVGTASTNEKLFF.

This chain connects TRBV5-1 to TRBJ2-3; TRBD2 agrees at 10 bases. Germline V lookup: CDR1 SGHRS, CDR2 YFSETQ. The CDR3 is made up of 15 amino acids. The V and J ends lost 0 bases and 4 bases, in that order; junction bases with no gene match: 2. The CDR3 is CASSLVLAGADTQYF. In DNA form, the CDR3 reads TGCGCCAGCAGCTTGGTTCTAGCGGGGGCAGATACGCAGTATTTT.

V usage is TRBV6-5 and J usage is TRBJ2-1, with 9 positions matching TRBD2. Germline assignment: CDR1 MNHEY and CDR2 SVGAGI. This CDR3 contains 15 residues. J gave up 4 bases and V 6 bases, and 7 bases lay outside the gene matches. The CDR3 coding sequence is TGTGCCAGCAGCCTTACTAGCGGGCTGTACAATGAGCAGTTCTTC. Protein sequence: CASSLTSGLYNEQFF.

The V and J genes are TRBV18 and TRBJ1-3; D is uncertain. Trimming left V 3 bases short and J 4 bases short, with 13 bases between. The CDR3 spans 15 residues. Germline CDR1 is KGHSH and CDR2 is LQKENI. CDR3 region: CASSPDLPKGNTIYF. CDR3 coding DNA: TGTGCCAGCTCACCGGACCTCCCGAAGGGAAACACCATATATTTT.

The chain is built from TRBV19 and TRBJ2-3; TRBD1 or TRBD2 may be the D gene (5 bases each). Germline V gene lookup returns CDR1 LNHDA and CDR2 SQIVND (reference sequence). This CDR3 region has 16 residues. V was cut by 5 bases and J by 1 base, with 16 bases left in between. In nucleotides, the CDR3 is TGTGCCAGTAGTCCTGCACAGGAGGTTGGCACAGATACGCAGTATTTT. It specifies CASSPAQEVGTDTQYF.

The gene calls are TRBV2 and TRBJ2-7; no clear D gene. This CDR3 spans 12 amino acids. Germline V CDR1 and CDR2: SNHLY, FYNNEI. Trimming left V 7 bases short and J 6 bases short, with 13 bases between. CDR3 coding DNA: TGTGCCAGCACCGCCGGGTTTCCCGAGCAGTACTTC. This codes for CASTAGFPEQYF.

CDR3 protein: CASSLTGGYEKLFF. For the CDR3, the DNA is TGCGCCAGCTCTCTGACAGGGGGATATGAAAAACTGTTTTTT. The chain couples TRBV4-1 to TRBJ1-4, with 9 bases matching TRBD1. The germline gives CDR1 MGHRA, CDR2 YSYEKL. The CDR3 runs to 14 residues. Trimming at V came to 8 bases and at J to 6 bases, leaving 7 bases not matched to a gene.

The genes are TRBV29-1 and TRBJ2-1; tentatively, D is TRBD1 (5 bases). From germline, CDR1 is SQVTM and CDR2 ANQGSEA. The ends were cut back, 6 bases at V and 5 bases at J, with 20 bases in the middle. The CDR3 is made up of 15 amino acids. Written as DNA, the CDR3 is TGCAGCGTGGCTTGGGGCAGTCGGTCGAACAATGAGCAGTTCTTC. Translation gives CSVAWGSRSNNEQFF.

The chain uses TRBV7-3 and TRBJ2-6; no reliable D call. V was trimmed by 0 bases and J by 4 bases, leaving 13 bases between them. CDR1 and CDR2 from the germline V gene are SGHTA and FQGTGA. The CDR3 contains 17 residues. CDR3 sequence reads: CASSLTRNSGGANVLTF. The CDR3 nucleotides are TGTGCCAGCAGCTTAACCAGAAACTCGGGCGGGGCCAACGTCCTGACTTTC.

V gene TRBV4-3 combines with J gene TRBJ1-6; D ambiguous. The CDR3 sequence is 16 residues long. V was clipped by 0 bases and J by 14 bases, with 20 bases between them. Germline V gives CDR1 LGHNA, CDR2 YSLEER. CDR3 DNA: TGCGCCAGCAGCCAAGATCCGGCAGGCCGCCCTAGGGCCCTCCACTTT. Amino acid sequence: CASSQDPAGRPRALHF.

This clone has only a few counts. This sequence joins TRBV9 and TRBJ2-3; TRBD1 might be the D (5 bases). The CDR3 has 14 residues. CDR1 SGDLS and CDR2 YYNGEE come from the germline V gene. V was pared by 4 bases and J by 2 bases, with 11 bases between. The CDR3 coding sequence is TGTGCCAGCAGCCGAAAACAGGACACAGATACGCAGTATTTT. Translation: CASSRKQDTDTQYF. Full variable domain (rest looked up from reference TRBV9 and TRBJ2-3): DSGVTQTPKHLITATGQRVTLRCSPRSGDLSVYWYQQSLDQGLQFLIQYYNGEERAKGNILERFSAQQFPDLHSELNLSSLELGDSALYFCASSRKQDTDTQYFGPGTRLTVL.

V is TRBV2 and J is TRBJ2-1, with 9 bases matching TRBD1. With V trimmed by 4 bases and J by 4 bases, 5 bases remained unmatched. The CDR3 covers 15 residues. The germline V gene encodes CDR1 SNHLY and CDR2 FYNNEI. CDR3 nucleotide sequence: TGTGCCAGCAGTGGAGACAGGGGGGGATACAATGAGCAGTTCTTC. Translated, it gives CASSGDRGGYNEQFF.

The chain couples TRBV5-5 to TRBJ2-7; tentatively, D is TRBD2 (5 bases). V was cut by 7 bases and J by 4 bases, with 15 bases left in between. The CDR3 consists of 13 residues. Germline CDR1 is SGHKS and CDR2 is YYEKEE (reference sequence). The CDR3 loop is CASATNPGYEQYF. CDR3 DNA sequence: TGTGCCAGCGCCACCAATCCGGGGTACGAGCAGTACTTC.

The table lists this clone with a few counts. The rearrangement uses TRBV27 and TRBJ2-7, with 8 bases fitting TRBD2. This CDR3 is built from 16 residues. J gave up 3 bases and V 1 base, and 8 bases lay outside the gene matches. The germline V gene encodes CDR1 MNHEY and CDR2 SMNVEV (reference sequence). The CDR3 spells CASSLWGASGFYEQYF. The CDR3 DNA sequence: TGTGCCAGCAGTTTATGGGGCGCTAGCGGGTTCTACGAGCAGTACTTC.

This chain links TRBV19 with TRBJ2-7, with TRBD1 matching over 9 bases. There are 14 residues in the CDR3. V shed 6 bases and J 6 bases; nucleotides not matched to a gene: 9. Per the germline V gene, CDR1 is LNHDA and CDR2 is SQIVND (reference sequence). The CDR3 coding sequence is TGTGCCAGTAGCGGTGGACAGGGGAGTGTCGAGCAGTACTTC. Amino acid sequence: CASSGGQGSVEQYF.

This clone came up once. This chain links TRBV7-3 with TRBJ2-1, with 10 bases aligning to TRBD2. The CDR3 extends over 18 amino acids. The V gene end was trimmed by 5 bases and the J gene end by 2 bases; junction bases not matched to a gene: 12. Germline-derived CDR1 and CDR2 are SGHTA and FQGTGA. The CDR3 region is CASSPKPLAGATYNEQFF. CDR3 bases: TGTGCCAGCAGCCCAAAGCCCCTAGCGGGGGCCACCTACAATGAGCAGTTCTTC.

This chain connects TRBV11-3 to TRBJ2-3, with no clear D. Trimming pared 4 bases from V and 4 bases from J, leaving 15 bases between. The CDR3 has 15 residues. CDR1 and CDR2 from the germline V gene are SGHNT and YENEEA. CDR3 residues: CASSSRTSSPDTQYF. The DNA for the CDR3 is TGTGCCAGCAGCTCCAGGACCTCGTCACCAGATACGCAGTATTTT.

The CDR3 coding sequence is TGTGCCAGCAGCTCCGGTACAGGGACCTACACCGGGGAGCTGTTTTTT. This codes for CASSSGTGTYTGELFF. The rearrangement uses TRBV11-3 and TRBJ2-2; a possible D gene is TRBD1 (6 bases). With 4 bases removed from V and 3 bases from J, the gap between germline ends came to 15 bases. CDR1 is SGHNT, CDR2 YENEEA, per germline. The CDR3 loop spans 16 amino acids.

The rearrangement joins TRBV7-2 to TRBJ2-5; D unresolved. This CDR3 spans 14 amino acids. Trimming took 3 bases from V and 2 from J, leaving 10 bases between them. Germline V gives CDR1 SGHTA, CDR2 FQGNSA. Here the CDR3 reads CASSFGPVQETQYF. CDR3 coding DNA: TGTGCCAGCAGCTTTGGTCCAGTACAAGAGACCCAGTACTTC.

This chain uses TRBV28 with TRBJ2-2; 9 nucleotides align to TRBD2. There are 15 residues in the CDR3. Germline CDR1 MDHEN, CDR2 SYDVKM. The trim removed 4 bases at V and 4 bases at J, leaving 4 bases unmatched. CDR3 amino acids: CASSWLAGTTGELFF. CDR3 sequence (DNA): TGTGCCAGCAGTTGGCTAGCGGGGACCACCGGGGAGCTGTTTTTT.

The chain uses TRBV27 and TRBJ2-3; 7 bases match TRBD2. V shed 4 bases and J 0 bases; nucleotides not matched to a gene: 4. CDR1 MNHEY and CDR2 SMNVEV come from the germline V gene (reference sequence). The CDR3 length is 15 residues. CDR3 nucleotides: TGTGCCAGCAGTTCTCAGGGAGGGAGCACAGATACGCAGTATTTT. Amino acids: CASSSQGGSTDTQYF.

This clone has a handful of counts. The rearrangement links TRBV10-3 to TRBJ2-7; TRBD1 aligns across 11 bases. The V segment lost 9 bases and the J segment 2 bases; nucleotides outside the gene matches: 3. CDR1 is ENHRY, CDR2 SYGVKD, per germline. The CDR3 is 13 residues long. CDR3 DNA: TGTGCCATACGGGACAGGGGGGCCTACGAGCAGTACTTC. Its protein product is CAIRDRGAYEQYF.

The chain is built from TRBV18 and TRBJ1-6, with 9 nucleotides matching TRBD1. The junction had 8 bases not matched to a gene; V was cut back by 3 bases and J by 8 bases. This CDR3 is built from 16 residues. Germline CDR1 and CDR2: KGHSH and LQKENI. The CDR3 here is CASSPQGTGRDSPLHF. DNA for the CDR3: TGTGCCAGCTCACCCCAAGGGACAGGGCGGGATTCACCCCTCCACTTT.